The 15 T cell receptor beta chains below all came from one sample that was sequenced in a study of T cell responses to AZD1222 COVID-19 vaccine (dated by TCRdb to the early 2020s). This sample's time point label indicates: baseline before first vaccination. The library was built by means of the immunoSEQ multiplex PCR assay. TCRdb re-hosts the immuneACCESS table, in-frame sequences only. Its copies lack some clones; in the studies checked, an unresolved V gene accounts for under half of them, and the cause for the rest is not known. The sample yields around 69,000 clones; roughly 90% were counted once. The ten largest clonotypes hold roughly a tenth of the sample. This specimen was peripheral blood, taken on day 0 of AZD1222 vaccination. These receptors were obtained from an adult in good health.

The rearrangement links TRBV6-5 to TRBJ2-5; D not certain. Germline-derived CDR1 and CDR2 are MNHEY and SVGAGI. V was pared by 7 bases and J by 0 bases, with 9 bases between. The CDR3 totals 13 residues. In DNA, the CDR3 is TGTGCCAGCACCCTAGGGTACCAAGAGACCCAGTACTTC. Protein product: CASTLGYQETQYF.

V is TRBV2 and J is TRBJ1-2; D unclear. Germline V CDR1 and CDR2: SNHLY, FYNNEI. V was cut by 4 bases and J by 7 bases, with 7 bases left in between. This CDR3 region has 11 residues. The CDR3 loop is CASSALAGYTF. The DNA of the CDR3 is TGTGCCAGCAGTGCCCTGGCTGGCTACACCTTC. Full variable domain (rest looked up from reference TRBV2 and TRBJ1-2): EPEVTQTPSHQVTQMGQEVILRCVPISNHLYFYWYRQILGQKVEFLVSFYNNEISEKSEIFDDQFSVERPDGSNFTLKIRSTKLEDSAMYFCASSALAGYTFGSGTRLTVV.

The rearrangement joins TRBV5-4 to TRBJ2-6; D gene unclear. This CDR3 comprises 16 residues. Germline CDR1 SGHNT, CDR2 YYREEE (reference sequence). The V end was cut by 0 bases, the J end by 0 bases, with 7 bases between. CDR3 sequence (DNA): TGTGCCAGCAGCTTGGACATTAGCTCTGGGGCCAACGTCCTGACTTTC. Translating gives CASSLDISSGANVLTF.

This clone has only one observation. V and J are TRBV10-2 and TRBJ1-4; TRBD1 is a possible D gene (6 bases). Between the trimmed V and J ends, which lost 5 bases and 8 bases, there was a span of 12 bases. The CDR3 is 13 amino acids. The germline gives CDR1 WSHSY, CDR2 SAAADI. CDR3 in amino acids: CASSTGLGEKLFF. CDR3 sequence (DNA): TGCGCCAGCAGTACAGGGTTGGGGGAAAAACTGTTTTTT.

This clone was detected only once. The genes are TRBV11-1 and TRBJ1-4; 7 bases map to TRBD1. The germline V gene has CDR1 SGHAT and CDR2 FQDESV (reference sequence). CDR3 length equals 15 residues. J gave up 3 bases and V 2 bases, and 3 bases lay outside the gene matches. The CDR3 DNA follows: TGTGCCAGCAGCTTATACGACAGGGCTAATGAAAAACTGTTTTTT. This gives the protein CASSLYDRANEKLFF.

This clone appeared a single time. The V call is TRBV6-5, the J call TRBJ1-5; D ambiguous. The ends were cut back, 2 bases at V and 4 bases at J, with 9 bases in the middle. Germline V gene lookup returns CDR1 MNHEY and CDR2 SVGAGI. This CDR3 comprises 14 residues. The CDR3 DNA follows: TGTGCCAGCAGTTACGGTCGGCAGAATCAGCCCCAGCATTTT. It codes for CASSYGRQNQPQHF.

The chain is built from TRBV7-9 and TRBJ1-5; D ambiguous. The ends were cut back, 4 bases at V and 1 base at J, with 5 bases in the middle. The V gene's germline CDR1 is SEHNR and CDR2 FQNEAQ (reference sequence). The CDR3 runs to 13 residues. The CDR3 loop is CASSSDSNQPQHF. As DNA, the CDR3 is TGTGCCAGCAGCTCGGACAGCAATCAGCCCCAGCATTTT.

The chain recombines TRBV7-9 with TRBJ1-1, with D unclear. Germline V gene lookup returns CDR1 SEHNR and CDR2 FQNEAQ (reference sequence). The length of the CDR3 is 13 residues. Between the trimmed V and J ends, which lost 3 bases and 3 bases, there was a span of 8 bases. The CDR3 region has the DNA TGTGCCAGCAGCTTGAGTGTGGACACTGAAGCTTTCTTT. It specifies CASSLSVDTEAFF.

CDR3 sequence reads: CASSSSGGAGLTRTLNEQFF. In DNA form, the CDR3 reads TGTGCCAGCAGCTCCTCTGGGGGGGCGGGCCTGACTCGTACCCTCAATGAGCAGTTCTTC. The chain joins TRBV5-5 to TRBJ2-1; D may be TRBD2 (7 bases). The CDR3 has 20 residues. Trimming cost V 3 bases and J 6 bases, with 31 bases left between them. CDR1 SGHKS and CDR2 YYEKEE come from the germline V gene (reference sequence).

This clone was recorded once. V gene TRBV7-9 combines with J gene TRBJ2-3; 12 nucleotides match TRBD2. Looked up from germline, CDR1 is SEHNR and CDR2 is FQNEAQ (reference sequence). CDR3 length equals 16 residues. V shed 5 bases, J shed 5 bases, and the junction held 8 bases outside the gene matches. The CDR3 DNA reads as TGTGCCAGCAGCCCCAGACTAGCGGGAGAAGGAGATACGCAGTATTTT. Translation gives CASSPRLAGEGDTQYF.

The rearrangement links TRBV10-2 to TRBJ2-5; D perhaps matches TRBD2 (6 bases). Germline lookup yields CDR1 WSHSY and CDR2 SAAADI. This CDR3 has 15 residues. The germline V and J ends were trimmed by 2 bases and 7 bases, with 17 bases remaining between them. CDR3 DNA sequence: TGCGCCAGCAGTGAGGGAGGGAAGGGGTCACGGACCCAGTACTTC. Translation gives CASSEGGKGSRTQYF.

For the CDR3, the DNA is TGTGCCATCAGTGAGGGGATAGATTACCAGTACTTC. Encoded protein: CAISEGIDYQYF. The V and J genes are TRBV10-3 and TRBJ2-5; D uncertain. This CDR3 is built from 12 residues. V lost 2 bases and J lost 10, with 11 bases in between. Germline V gene lookup returns CDR1 ENHRY and CDR2 SYGVKD.

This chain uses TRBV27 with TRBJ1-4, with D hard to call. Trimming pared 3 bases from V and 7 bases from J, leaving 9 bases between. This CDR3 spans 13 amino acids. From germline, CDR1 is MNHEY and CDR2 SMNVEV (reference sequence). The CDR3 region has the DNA TGTGCCAGCAGTTTCCGACAACGTGAAAAACTGTTTTTT. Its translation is CASSFRQREKLFF.

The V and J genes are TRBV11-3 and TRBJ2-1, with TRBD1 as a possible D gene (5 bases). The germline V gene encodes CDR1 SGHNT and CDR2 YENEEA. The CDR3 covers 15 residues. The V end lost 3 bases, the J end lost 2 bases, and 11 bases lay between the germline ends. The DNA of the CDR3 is TGTGCCAGCAGCTTGCATCAGGGTGCCTACAATGAGCAGTTCTTC. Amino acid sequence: CASSLHQGAYNEQFF. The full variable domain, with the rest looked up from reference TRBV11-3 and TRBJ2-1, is EAGVVQSPRYKIIEKKQPVAFWCNPISGHNTLYWYLQNLGQGPELLIRYENEEAVDDSQLPKDRFSAERLKGVDSTLKIQPAELGDSAVYLCASSLHQGAYNEQFFGPGTRLTVL.

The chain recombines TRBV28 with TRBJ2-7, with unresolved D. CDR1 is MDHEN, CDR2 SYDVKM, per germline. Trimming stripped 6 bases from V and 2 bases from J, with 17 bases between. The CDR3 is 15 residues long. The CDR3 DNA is TGTGCCAGCAGGTTTAGGAGCGACTCGGCCTACGAGCAGTACGTC. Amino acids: CASRFRSDSAYEQYV.